The rows below give T cell receptor beta chains drawn from one sample of a study of beta chain features in type 1 diabetes. The repertoire was sequenced with immunoSEQ multiplex PCR; TCRdb's copy has only in-frame clones and lacks some. Here the sample spans a few hundred thousand clones, about 15% being singletons. The sample consisted of naive CD4+ T cells from blood. These receptors were taken from a man aged 25-40 years with type 1 diabetes. Each CDR3 is given with its conserved first and last residue. Each record gives: clone size, J gene, D gene, V gene, CDR3 protein, CDR3 DNA. A D gene is named only where the DNA matches it firmly. Clone size appears in some rows only: once, few, many, or a class for an expanded clone.

few TRBJ2-2 - TRBV11-2 CASSLGRTGELFF TGTGCCAGCAGCTTAGGGAGGACCGGGGAGCTGTTTTTT
few TRBJ2-3 - TRBV11-3 CASSLGHLATDTQYF TGTGCCAGCAGCCTGGGACACCTGGCCACAGATACGCAGTATTTT
- TRBJ2-3 TRBD2 TRBV5-4 CASSLILAPSTDTQYF TGTGCCAGCAGCTTGATACTAGCGCCTAGCACAGATACGCAGTATTTT
few TRBJ2-7 - TRBV7-9 CASTPATSGHEQYF TGTGCCAGCACCCCTGCCACCTCAGGGCACGAGCAGTACTTC
- TRBJ1-2 - TRBV18 CASSMVGSYGYTF TGTGCCAGCTCGATGGTCGGGAGCTATGGCTACACCTTC
few TRBJ2-1 TRBD2 TRBV30 CAWSGSRVTSGSGGHNEQFF TGTGCCTGGAGTGGCTCGCGTGTGACTAGCGGGAGTGGTGGCCACAATGAGCAGTTCTTC
- TRBJ2-7 TRBD1 TRBV12-5 CASGLDGTGDGF TGTGCTAGTGGTTTGGACGGGACAGGGGACGGCTTC
few TRBJ2-5 TRBD2 TRBV4-1 CASSQVLSGRAFGNQETQYF TGCGCCAGCAGCCAAGTATTATCAGGGAGGGCTTTTGGAAACCAAGAGACCCAGTACTTC
- TRBJ2-5 TRBD1 TRBV5-1 CASGIRTGQQETQYF TGCGCCAGCGGGATTAGGACAGGGCAACAAGAGACCCAGTACTTC
- TRBJ2-1 - TRBV23-1 CASSQSEGPNEQFF TGCGCCAGCAGTCAATCGGAGGGGCCCAATGAGCAGTTCTTC
few TRBJ2-1 - TRBV29-1 CSVVRGNEQFF TGCAGCGTTGTCAGGGGCAATGAGCAGTTCTTC
- TRBJ2-5 TRBD2 TRBV29-1 CSVKPGGAETQYF TGCAGCGTTAAACCCGGGGGGGCAGAGACCCAGTACTTC
few TRBJ1-1 TRBD1 TRBV10-3 CAIRWTGNAEAFF TGTGCCATCCGTTGGACAGGGAACGCTGAAGCTTTCTTT
few TRBJ1-2 - TRBV2 CASRRTLQPSYGYTF TGTGCCAGTAGGCGGACTCTCCAACCCTCGTATGGCTACACCTTC
- TRBJ2-1 - TRBV7-2 CASSTGSNEQFF TGTGCCAGCAGCACCGGGAGCAATGAGCAGTTCTTC
- TRBJ1-1 - TRBV6-4 CASSFDSSLGAEAFF TGTGCCAGCAGTTTTGACTCCAGCCTTGGAGCTGAAGCTTTCTTT
- TRBJ2-7 - TRBV11-2 CASSLDTGEQYF TGTGCCAGCAGCTTAGACACCGGGGAGCAGTACTTC
- TRBJ2-4 TRBD2 TRBV9 CASSPFPGLDENIQYF TGTGCCAGCAGCCCCTTTCCGGGACTAGACGAAAACATTCAGTACTTC
- TRBJ2-2 TRBD1 TRBV11-2 CASRGQLNTGELFF TGTGCCAGCAGGGGACAGTTGAACACCGGGGAGCTGTTTTTT
few TRBJ2-5 TRBD1 TRBV7-9 CASSPTRTGRETQYF TGTGCCAGCAGCCCAACCAGGACAGGGCGAGAGACCCAGTACTTC
few TRBJ2-3 - TRBV2 CASSVASVNTQYF TGTGCCAGCAGTGTCGCTAGCGTCAATACGCAGTATTTT
- TRBJ2-7 TRBD1 TRBV25-1 CASSGTGNREQYF TGTGCCAGCAGTGGGACAGGGAATCGCGAGCAGTACTTC
- TRBJ1-2 TRBD1 TRBV29-1 CSVGEGASGYTF TGCAGCGTTGGTGAGGGGGCGTCTGGCTACACCTTC
few TRBJ2-1 TRBD2 TRBV4-1 CASSRPSAGGHNEQFF TGCGCCAGCAGCCGCCCTTCAGCGGGAGGGCACAATGAGCAGTTCTTC
few TRBJ2-2 TRBD2 TRBV5-4 CASSKGGLASNTGELFF TGTGCCAGCAGCAAGGGAGGACTAGCGTCGAACACCGGGGAGCTGTTTTTT
few TRBJ1-4 - TRBV5-1 CASRQQPTNEKLFF TGCGCCAGCAGACAACAGCCAACTAATGAAAAACTGTTTTTT
- TRBJ2-2 - TRBV18 CASSPQGANTGELFF TGTGCCAGCTCACCCCAGGGTGCGAACACCGGGGAGCTGTTTTTT
few TRBJ2-7 TRBD1 TRBV10-3 CAIMGDSYEQYF TGTGCCATCATGGGGGACAGTTACGAGCAGTACTTC
- TRBJ1-5 - TRBV19 CASSARINQPQHF TGTGCCAGTAGTGCCAGAATCAATCAGCCCCAGCATTTT
- TRBJ2-7 TRBD1 TRBV11-3 CASSERQGWTYEQYF TGTGCCAGCAGCGAGCGACAGGGGTGGACCTACGAGCAGTACTTC
few TRBJ1-2 - TRBV5-1 CASRREEADYGYTF TGCGCCAGCAGGAGAGAGGAGGCGGACTATGGCTACACCTTC
few TRBJ2-3 TRBD2 TRBV6-5 CASSYSSQRGEDTQYF TGTGCCAGCAGTTACTCGAGCCAGCGGGGGGAGGATACGCAGTATTTT
few TRBJ2-4 - TRBV5-6 CASSLGQADNRYF TGTGCCAGCAGCTTGGGTCAGGCGGACAATCGGTACTTC
- TRBJ2-7 TRBD2 TRBV7-2 CASTKRGSYEQYF TGTGCCAGCACCAAGCGGGGAAGCTACGAGCAGTACTTC
- TRBJ2-3 TRBD2 TRBV5-1 CASSLNLAGSDTQYF TGCGCCAGCAGCTTGAACCTAGCGGGTTCAGATACGCAGTATTTT
- TRBJ2-3 TRBD2 TRBV6-5 CASSYSGSGTDTQYF TGTGCCAGCAGTTACTCAGGTAGCGGGACAGATACGCAGTATTTT
few TRBJ2-7 TRBD1 TRBV15 CATSRGQGLYEQYF TGTGCCACCAGCAGGGGACAGGGACTCTACGAGCAGTACTTC
few TRBJ2-1 TRBD1 TRBV6-5 CASRAGGNEQFF TGTGCCAGCAGGGCAGGGGGAAATGAGCAGTTCTTC
- TRBJ2-3 TRBD1 TRBV7-9 CASSLAGTGGTDTQYF TGTGCCAGCAGCTTAGCCGGGACAGGGGGCACAGATACGCAGTATTTT
- TRBJ2-6 - TRBV7-2 CASSLVGAGPASGANVLTF TGTGCCAGCAGCTTAGTCGGTGCAGGCCCTGCCTCTGGGGCCAACGTCCTGACTTTC
- TRBJ2-2 - TRBV30 CAWSNIRGTDGELFF TGTGCCTGGAGTAACATCAGGGGCACGGACGGGGAGCTGTTTTTT
- TRBJ1-1 - TRBV11-2 CASSLRQGFPPRF TGTGCCAGCAGCCTCCGCCAGGGATTCCCCCCCAGGTTT
- TRBJ2-1 TRBD2 TRBV19 CASSSTAGGNEQFF TGTGCCAGTAGTTCCACAGCGGGAGGGAATGAGCAGTTCTTC
- TRBJ2-1 TRBD2 TRBV10-2 CASSEAPSGVGDEQFF TGCGCCAGCAGTGAAGCGCCTAGCGGGGTGGGCGATGAGCAGTTCTTC
few TRBJ2-1 - TRBV25-1 CASRHGESYNEQFF TGTGCCAGCCGTCACGGGGAGTCCTACAATGAGCAGTTCTTC
few TRBJ2-3 - TRBV10-3 CAISGGERSGGGDTQYF TGTGCCATCAGTGGGGGGGAGAGATCCGGAGGTGGAGATACGCAGTATTTT
- TRBJ2-3 TRBD2 TRBV6-6 CASSAGAGGGTDTQYF TGTGCCAGCAGTGCCGGAGCGGGGGGCGGCACAGATACGCAGTATTTT
few TRBJ1-1 - TRBV5-4 CASSLDRMNTEAFF TGTGCCAGCAGCTTAGACAGGATGAACACTGAAGCTTTCTTT
few TRBJ1-2 TRBD1 TRBV5-1 CASSPGAGGARYGYTF TGCGCCAGCAGCCCTGGGGCAGGGGGCGCGAGGTATGGCTACACCTTC
few TRBJ1-3 - TRBV29-1 CSATTGTNLSGNTIYF TGCAGCGCCACGACAGGCACCAACCTCTCTGGAAACACCATATATTTT
few TRBJ2-7 - TRBV25-1 CASSESNTHYEQYF TGTGCCAGCAGTGAATCAAACACCCACTACGAGCAGTACTTC
few TRBJ2-3 TRBD2 TRBV25-1 CASVLAGADTQYF TGTGCCAGTGTACTAGCGGGAGCAGATACGCAGTATTTT